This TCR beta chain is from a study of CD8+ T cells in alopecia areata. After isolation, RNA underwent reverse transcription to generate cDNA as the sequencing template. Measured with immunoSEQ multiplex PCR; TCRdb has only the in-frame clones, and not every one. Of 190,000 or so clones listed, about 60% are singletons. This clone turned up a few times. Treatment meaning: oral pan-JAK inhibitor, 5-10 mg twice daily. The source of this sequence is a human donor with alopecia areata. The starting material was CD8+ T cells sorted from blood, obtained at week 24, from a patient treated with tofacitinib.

The CDR3: CASSQAGNQETQYF. In DNA form, the CDR3 reads TGCGCCAGCAGCCAGGCGGGGAACCAAGAGACCCAGTACTTC. The chain is built from TRBV5-1 and TRBJ2-5, with TRBD2 as a possible D gene (6 bases). V lost 4 bases and J lost 0, with 10 bases in between. The CDR3 is made up of 14 amino acids. The germline V gene encodes CDR1 SGHRS and CDR2 YFSETQ.